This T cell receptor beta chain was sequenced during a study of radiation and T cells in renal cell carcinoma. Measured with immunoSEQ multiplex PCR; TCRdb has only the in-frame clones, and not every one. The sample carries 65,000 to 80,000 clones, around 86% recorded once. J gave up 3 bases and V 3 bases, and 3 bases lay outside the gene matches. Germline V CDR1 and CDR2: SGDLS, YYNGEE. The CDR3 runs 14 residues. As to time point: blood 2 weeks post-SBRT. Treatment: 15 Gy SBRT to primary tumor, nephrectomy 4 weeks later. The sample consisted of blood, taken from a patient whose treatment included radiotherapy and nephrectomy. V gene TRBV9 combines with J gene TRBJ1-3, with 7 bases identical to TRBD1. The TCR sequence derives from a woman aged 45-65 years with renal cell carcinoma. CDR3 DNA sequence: TGTGCCAGCAGCGGTGACAGGGTTGGAAACACCATATATTTT. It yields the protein CASSGDRVGNTIYF.